This T cell receptor beta chain derives from a study of blood T cell repertoires in COVID-19. Study in general: Specimens from acute and convalescent COVID-19 originated in the United States, Italy and Spain. Nucleic acid was either cDNA or gDNA, and it came from T cells, B-cell-depleted T cells, or PBMCs.

Patients of the Seattle cohort, enrolled during active infection, were followed longitudinally. Trimming left V 4 bases short and J 2 bases short, with 11 bases between. The CDR3 has 15 residues. CDR1 and CDR2 (germline): MNHEY, SVGEGT. In the original processing: Using reference gene primer amplification, nucleated cell counts were estimated. Clones were sequenced by immunoSEQ multiplex PCR, and TCRdb holds only the in-frame ones, with some missing. V and J calls and clone size are given by that table; D and trimming were obtained from the DNA. The sample consists of 130,000 to 150,000 clones, approximately 83% of them appearing once.

The specimen sequenced was peripheral blood. The rearrangement links TRBV6-2 or TRBV6-3 to TRBJ1-4, with D perhaps TRBD1 (6 bases). The sequence came from a woman aged 55-70 years with COVID-19, enrolled during active disease. CDR3 sequence reads: CASSLTGLTNEKLFF. As DNA, the CDR3 is TGTGCCAGCAGTTTAACAGGGCTTACTAATGAAAAACTGTTTTTT.